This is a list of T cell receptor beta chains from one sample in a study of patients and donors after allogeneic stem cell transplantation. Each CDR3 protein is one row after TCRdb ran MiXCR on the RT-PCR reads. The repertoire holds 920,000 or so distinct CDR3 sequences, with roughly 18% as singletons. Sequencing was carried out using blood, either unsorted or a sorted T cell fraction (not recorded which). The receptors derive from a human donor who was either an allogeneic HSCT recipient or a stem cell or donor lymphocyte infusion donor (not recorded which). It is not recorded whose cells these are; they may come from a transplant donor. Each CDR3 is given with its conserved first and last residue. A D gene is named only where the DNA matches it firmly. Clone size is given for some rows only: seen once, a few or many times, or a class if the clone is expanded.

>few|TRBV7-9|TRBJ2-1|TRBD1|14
TGTGCCAGCATCGCAGGGGGTTCCTACAATGAGCAGTTCTTC
CASIAGGSYNEQFF
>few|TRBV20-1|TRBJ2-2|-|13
TGCAGTGCTTCTAAAAGGGTTGCCGGGGAGCTGTTTTTT
CSASKRVAGELFF
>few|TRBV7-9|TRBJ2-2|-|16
TGTGCCAGCAGCTTAGGCTCGCTTGGGGCCACCGGGGAGCTGTTTTTT
CASSLGSLGATGELFF
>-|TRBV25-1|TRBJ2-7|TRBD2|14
TGTGCCAGCAGTGGGGCGGGAGGGACCTACGAGCAGTACTTC
CASSGAGGTYEQYF
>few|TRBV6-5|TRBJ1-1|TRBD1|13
TGTGCCAGCAGTTCGACAGGGCCCACTGAAGCTTTCTTT
CASSSTGPTEAFF
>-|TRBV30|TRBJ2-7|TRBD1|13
TGTGCCTGTGGGACAGGGGGCTCCTACGAGCAGTACTTC
CACGTGGSYEQYF
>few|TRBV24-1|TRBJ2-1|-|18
TGTGCCACCAGTGACCCGTTGGGTGGGCGGGGCTCCTACAATGAGCAGTTCTTC
CATSDPLGGRGSYNEQFF
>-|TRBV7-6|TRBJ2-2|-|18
TGTGCCAGCAGCTTAGTCGCGTTCTCCATCTGGGATACCGGGGAGCTGTTTTTT
CASSLVAFSIWDTGELFF
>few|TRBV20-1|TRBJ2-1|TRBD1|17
TGCAGTGCTAGAGAGCTTAGGACAGGGGGCGTCTGGAATGAGCAGTTCTTC
CSARELRTGGVWNEQFF
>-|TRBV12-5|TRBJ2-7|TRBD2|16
TGTGCTAGTGGTTTTTTCCTAGCGGGAGGGGCCTACGAGCAGTACTTC
CASGFFLAGGAYEQYF
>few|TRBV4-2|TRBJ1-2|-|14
TGTGCCAGCAGCCCGGTTCGGGCAGAGACAGGCTACACCTTC
CASSPVRAETGYTF